The 19 T cell receptor beta chains below all came from one sample that was sequenced in a study of control samples from healthy donors and cancer patients. The assay was immunoSEQ multiplex PCR, and TCRdb's table has in-frame clones only and misses some. The data show approximately 79,000 clones, approximately 90% seen once. Sequencing was performed on blood. The receptor set was obtained from a man between 45 and 60 years old in good health.

The rearrangement joins TRBV29-1 to TRBJ1-6, with a possible D match to TRBD1 (5 bases). This CDR3 region has 15 residues. Trimming shortened V by 6 bases and J by 6 bases, and 18 bases separated the two germline ends. Germline loops: CDR1 SQVTM, CDR2 ANQGSEA. CDR3 sequence (DNA): TGCAGCGTCCAAACCGGGACGGGAGCTAATTCACCCCTCCACTTT. Its translation: CSVQTGTGANSPLHF.

This rearrangement joins TRBV6-5 to TRBJ1-6; D call uncertain. V was cut by 8 bases and J by 5 bases, with 10 bases left in between. CDR3 length: 13 amino acids. CDR1 and CDR2 (germline): MNHEY, SVGAGI. The chain's CDR3 is CASGWQHNSPLHF. CDR3 bases: TGTGCCAGCGGTTGGCAGCATAATTCACCCCTCCACTTT.

This chain joins TRBV21-1 and TRBJ1-1; TRBD1 was called by the table and not checked on the DNA. TRBV21-1 is reported as a pseudogene. CDR3 length equals 15 residues. In DNA, the CDR3 is TGTGCCAGCAGCAAGTGGCAGGGTGGGAACACTGAAGCTTTCTTT. Translation gives CASSKWQGGNTEAFF.

The chain links TRBV6-2 or TRBV6-3 to TRBJ1-3; D uncertain. Trimming removed 6 bases from V and 9 bases from J, with 9 bases in between. The CDR3 contains 11 residues. CDR1 and CDR2 (germline): MNHEY, SVGEGT. The DNA for the CDR3 is TGTGCCAGCAGCCAAGGACTCACCATATATTTT. This sequence encodes CASSQGLTIYF.

The chain couples TRBV6-5 to TRBJ2-1; 9 bases fit TRBD2. The CDR3 runs to 13 residues. From germline, CDR1 is MNHEY and CDR2 SVGAGI. With 5 bases clipped from V and 15 bases from J, the junction kept 11 bases outside the gene matches. The CDR3 coding sequence is TGTGCCAGCAGTCCCCGCGCGGGGGGGCATAGGTTCTTC. It encodes CASSPRAGGHRFF.

This chain joins TRBV7-9 and TRBJ1-5, with 7 bases that match TRBD1. Trimming cost V 5 bases and J 1 base; bases outside gene matches: 5. Germline values: CDR1 SEHNR, CDR2 FQNEAQ (reference sequence). The length of the CDR3 is 15 residues. The CDR3, as DNA: TGTGCCAGCAGCAGACAGGGTGGAAGCAATCAGCCCCAGCATTTT. Translation gives CASSRQGGSNQPQHF.

V usage is TRBV30 and J usage is TRBJ2-1, with 8 bases identical to TRBD2. This CDR3 has 15 amino acids. The junction had 6 bases not matched to a gene; V was cut back by 0 bases and J by 5 bases. Germline V gene data show CDR1 as GTSNPN and CDR2 as SVGIG (reference sequence). The CDR3 DNA reads TGTGCCTGGAGTGTAGGCACTAGCGGTGACAATGAGCAGTTCTTC. Residues: CAWSVGTSGDNEQFF.

This chain joins TRBV5-4 and TRBJ1-3; 11 nucleotides line up with TRBD1. Germline-derived CDR1 and CDR2 are SGHNT and YYREEE (reference sequence). CDR3 length: 18 amino acids. V was pared by 2 bases and J by 3 bases, with 10 bases of the junction left unmatched. For the CDR3, the DNA is TGTGCCAGCAGCTTTGTTGGAGGACAGGGGGCTGTTGGAAACACCATATATTTT. Protein: CASSFVGGQGAVGNTIYF.

This clone occurred a few times. The chain employs TRBV27 and TRBJ1-1; the D gene is possibly TRBD1 (5 bases). Per germline, CDR1 MNHEY and CDR2 SMNVEV (reference sequence). The CDR3 extends over 14 amino acids. V was shortened by 2 bases and J by 2 bases, with 9 bases between the two germline ends. The CDR3 DNA follows: TGTGCCAGCAGTTTAGAGGGGACCAACACTGAAGCTTTCTTT. Its protein product is CASSLEGTNTEAFF.

J is TRBJ2-4 and V is TRBV7-9; D might be TRBD2 (6 bases). V was pared by 2 bases and J by 1 base, with 12 bases between. Per the germline V gene, CDR1 is SEHNR and CDR2 is FQNEAQ (reference sequence). This CDR3 is built from 16 residues. CDR3 loop: CASSLYGGVAKNIQYF. In DNA, the CDR3 is TGTGCCAGCAGCTTATATGGCGGGGTTGCCAAAAACATTCAGTACTTC.

The genes are TRBV19 and TRBJ1-6; 9 positions agree with TRBD1. CDR3 length: 14 residues. Per the germline V gene, CDR1 is LNHDA and CDR2 is SQIVND (reference sequence). The ends lost 7 bases at V and 8 bases at J; junction bases unmatched: 6. The CDR3 is CASTPRTGDSPLHF. CDR3 nucleotide sequence: TGTGCCAGTACCCCTCGGACAGGGGATTCACCCCTCCACTTT.

The J gene is TRBJ1-6, the V gene TRBV10-1, with 9 bases identical to TRBD1. V lost 4 bases, J lost 10 bases, and 5 bases stayed unmatched. The CDR3 is 14 amino acids. CDR1 and CDR2 (germline): WNHNN, SYGVQD (reference sequence). The CDR3 DNA is TGCGCCAGCAGTGGGGACAGGGCGGGGTCACCCCTCCACTTT. The encoded protein is CASSGDRAGSPLHF.

This clone showed up just once. The sample has other DNA sequences that encode this CDR3 too. This chain joins TRBV4-1 and TRBJ1-1; D is possibly TRBD1 (6 bases). The V and J ends lost 1 base and 4 bases respectively, with 16 bases between them. Germline V gene lookup returns CDR1 MGHRA and CDR2 YSYEKL. The CDR3 has 16 amino acids. The CDR3 region has the DNA TGCGCCAGCAGCCAAGGGGCGGGGGCGGGGGGCACTGAAGCTTTCTTT. This sequence encodes CASSQGAGAGGTEAFF.

The chain is built from TRBV2 and TRBJ2-7; D is ambiguous. Trimming stripped 1 base from V and 1 base from J, with 8 bases between. The CDR3 has 14 amino acids. Germline V gives CDR1 SNHLY, CDR2 FYNNEI. The CDR3 spells CASSEEGLSYEQYF. CDR3 coding DNA: TGTGCCAGCAGTGAAGAAGGGTTATCCTACGAGCAGTACTTC. Drawing the rest from reference TRBV2 and TRBJ2-7, the complete variable domain is EPEVTQTPSHQVTQMGQEVILRCVPISNHLYFYWYRQILGQKVEFLVSFYNNEISEKSEIFDDQFSVERPDGSNFTLKIRSTKLEDSAMYFCASSEEGLSYEQYFGPGTRLTVT.

This chain links TRBV6-5 with TRBJ2-3, with TRBD1 matching 9 bases. The CDR3 has 13 residues. The J segment lost 14 bases and the V segment lost 0 bases, leaving 6 bases of the junction unmatched. The germline gives CDR1 MNHEY, CDR2 SVGAGI. The CDR3 region is CASSYSLQGAVYF. The CDR3 nucleotides are TGTGCCAGCAGTTACTCTTTACAGGGGGCAGTGTATTTT.

This clone came up a few times. The V call is TRBV11-2, the J call TRBJ1-1; no firm D call. Trimming cost V 5 bases and J 4 bases, with 11 bases left between them. Germline V gene data show CDR1 as SGHAT and CDR2 as FQNNGV. This CDR3 spans 13 amino acids. CDR3 nucleotides: TGTGCCAGCAGCCAAGATTTGGGCACTGAAGCTTTCTTT. Its translation: CASSQDLGTEAFF.

V and J are TRBV6-2 or TRBV6-3 and TRBJ1-1, with 7 bases identical to TRBD1. Germline assignment: CDR1 MNHEY and CDR2 SVGEGT. V dropped 5 bases and J dropped 4; count of bases not matched to a gene: 4. This CDR3 comprises 13 residues. Here the CDR3 reads CASSRSGGTEAFF. The CDR3 DNA reads TGTGCCAGCAGTCGGTCAGGGGGCACTGAAGCTTTCTTT.

The chain recombines TRBV7-9 with TRBJ1-6; TRBD1 might be the D (6 bases). Per germline, CDR1 SEHNR and CDR2 FQNEAQ (reference sequence). V gave up 5 bases and J gave up 4 bases, with 15 bases separating them. CDR3 length: 16 amino acids. CDR3 protein: CASSPMGGEYNSPLHF. Here the CDR3 DNA reads TGTGCCAGCAGCCCCATGGGGGGCGAATATAATTCACCCCTCCACTTT.

The chain links TRBV30 to TRBJ1-3, with D unresolved. V was trimmed by 2 bases and J by 2 bases, leaving 7 bases between them. The CDR3 runs 13 residues. Germline CDR1 GTSNPN, CDR2 SVGIG (reference sequence). CDR3 sequence: CAWSSGTGNTIYF. The CDR3 nucleotides read TGTGCCTGGAGTTCGGGGACTGGAAACACCATATATTTT. The full variable domain, completed using reference TRBV30 and TRBJ1-3, is SQTIHQWPATLVQPVGSPLSLECTVEGTSNPNLYWYRQAAGRGLQLLFYSVGIGQISSEVPQNLSASRPQDRQFILSSKKLLLSDSGFYLCAWSSGTGNTIYFGEGSWLTVV.